Listed below are T cell receptor beta chains from one sample, sequenced in a study of T cell responses to AZD1222 COVID-19 vaccine. The method was immunoSEQ multiplex PCR; TCRdb's version includes in-frame clones alone and lacks a portion of them. The sample yields over 70,000 clones, roughly 89% seen once. Sequenced here: peripheral blood, sampled 28 days after the second AZD1222 dose. These receptors were taken from an adult who received the AZD1222 COVID-19 vaccine. Both conserved end residues are part of each CDR3. The D gene is left open where the match is weak. Size is omitted from some rows. Given values are once, few, many or a class for expanded clones.

TGCGCCAGCAGCCAACGTAACACTGAAGCTTTCTTT | CASSQRNTEAFF | TRBV4-1 | 12 | NA | NA | TRBJ1-1
TGTGCCACCAGTGGAAGGACAGGCCAAGGGACCGGGGAGCTGTTTTTT | CATSGRTGQGTGELFF | TRBV24-1 | 16 | NA | TRBD1 | TRBJ2-2
TGTGCCACCAGCCGAGCGGGAGGGGACACCGGGGAGCTGTTTTTT | CATSRAGGDTGELFF | TRBV24-1 | 15 | NA | TRBD2 | TRBJ2-2
TGTGCCAGCAGGTTTGGGACAGACTCTGGAAACACCATATATTTT | CASRFGTDSGNTIYF | TRBV6-5 | 15 | NA | TRBD1 | TRBJ1-3
TGTGCCAGCAGCTTAAGCGGGAGGAGGGGGAATGAGCAGTTCTTC | CASSLSGRRGNEQFF | TRBV7-3 | 15 | NA | TRBD2 | TRBJ2-1
TGTGCCAGCAGTTACCGTGGCGGCCCCTACGAGCAGTACTTC | CASSYRGGPYEQYF | TRBV6-6 | 14 | NA | NA | TRBJ2-7
TGTGCCAGCAGCCAAGTAGGGAAAGCGGAATACAATGAGCAGTTCTTC | CASSQVGKAEYNEQFF | TRBV4-2 | 16 | NA | NA | TRBJ2-1
TGCGCCAGCAGCGAGTGGACAGGGGACACCCTCCACTTT | CASSEWTGDTLHF | TRBV5-1 | 13 | NA | TRBD1 | TRBJ1-6
TGTGCCAGCAGCGTAGTTTCAGGGCGAACGTCCGATACGCAGTATTTT | CASSVVSGRTSDTQYF | TRBV9 | 16 | NA | NA | TRBJ2-3
TGTGCCAGCAGTTCTCGGGCGGCCGAACCTATGGATACGCAGTATTTT | CASSSRAAEPMDTQYF | TRBV6-5 | 16 | NA | NA | TRBJ2-3
TGTGCCAGCAGCCCCTTCATGGGACAGGGGATCGAAGCTTTCTTT | CASSPFMGQGIEAFF | TRBV14 | 15 | NA | TRBD1 | TRBJ1-1
TGTGCCAGCAGTGAATCGACGGAGATCTATGGCTACACCTTC | CASSESTEIYGYTF | TRBV6-1 | 14 | NA | NA | TRBJ1-2
TGTGCCAGCAGCTTTCCGGGACTAGCCCCCTACAATGAGCAATTCTTC | CASSFPGLAPYNEQFF | TRBV7-2 | 16 | NA | TRBD2 | TRBJ2-1
TGCGCCAGCAGCCAAGGGGCCTTCGGGGGACCTACCTACAATGAGCAGTTCTTC | CASSQGAFGGPTYNEQFF | TRBV4-1 | 18 | once | NA | TRBJ2-1
TGTGCCAGCAGCCTGAACAGGAACACCGGGGAGCTGTTTTTT | CASSLNRNTGELFF | TRBV3-1/TRBV3-2 | 14 | NA | NA | TRBJ2-2
TGTGCCAGCAGTTCATACGGGCGTGAAAAACTGTTTTTT | CASSSYGREKLFF | TRBV12-3/TRBV12-4 | 13 | NA | NA | TRBJ1-4
TGTGCCAGCAGCTCGGGGAGACTAGCGGGGGGGCGTGTCACAGATACGCAGTATTTT | CASSSGRLAGGRVTDTQYF | TRBV9 | 19 | once | TRBD2 | TRBJ2-3
TGCGCCAGCAGCTCGGGCCAGGGAGGGTCCTACGAGCAGTACTTC | CASSSGQGGSYEQYF | TRBV5-1 | 15 | NA | TRBD2 | TRBJ2-7
TGTGCCAGCAGTTCCGGACAGCGTCAACAAGAGACCCAGTACTTC | CASSSGQRQQETQYF | TRBV19 | 15 | NA | NA | TRBJ2-5
TGTGCCAGTAGTCGATCCCGACTCATCCAGTACAATGAGCAGTTCTTC | CASSRSRLIQYNEQFF | TRBV19 | 16 | NA | NA | TRBJ2-1
TGTGCCAGCAGCCAAGGCAGCTACAATGAGCAGTTCTTC | CASSQGSYNEQFF | TRBV14 | 13 | NA | NA | TRBJ2-1
TGTGCCAGCCCCATCGGACAGGGTGGAGGCACAGATACGCAGTATTTT | CASPIGQGGGTDTQYF | TRBV5-8 | 16 | NA | TRBD1 | TRBJ2-3